The sequence of this T cell receptor (beta chain) was determined in a study of lymphopenia after photon versus proton radiotherapy. Study findings and constraints: Post-nadir diversity loss with photons came from oligoclonal expansion, particularly CD8+ Temra cells. Larger post-nadir TCR diversity loss correlated inversely with survival in deceased patients. Proton therapy kept repertoires fairly stable, unlike photons, which gained effector/memory cells. Authors raise, but do not show, better survival with proton therapy.

Only in-frame clones appear in the TCRdb table, and some are missing; sequencing was by immunoSEQ multiplex PCR. The sample lists about 22,000 clones; around 89% were seen once. The CDR3 covers 15 residues. V shed 5 bases and J shed 2 bases, with 17 bases lying between them. CDR1 SGHDT and CDR2 YYEEEE come from the germline V gene. A word on this clone: Its specificity is unknown.

V usage is TRBV5-6 and J usage is TRBJ2-7; possible D gene TRBD1, 6 bases. Material: peripheral blood, obtained from a patient treated with proton-based radiotherapy. The receptor was isolated from an elderly man with esophageal cancer. Here the CDR3 reads CASSTAGVLPYEQYF. The CDR3 DNA follows: TGTGCCAGCAGTACAGCAGGGGTTCTTCCCTACGAGCAGTACTTC.